This TCR beta chain comes out of a study of CD8+CD57+ T cells in acquired aplastic anemia. For the study at large: Sorted CD4+ plus CD8+ cells gave DNA averaging roughly 3.5 ug. Where healthy donors were concerned, CD4+ cells averaged roughly 11 million reads. Study-wide results and caveats: Patients were compared with controls for CD8+ Simpson's diversity, and no significant difference emerged.

Turning to this clonotype: What it binds is not known. An end of the junction does not agree with germline; a read error may underlie this.

Profiles of TCR beta VDJ and CDR3 were generated from a genomic DNA template. TCRdb re-analysed the reads in MiXCR, keeping a single row per CDR3 protein. The table lists some 180,000 distinct CDR3 sequences, approximately 45% of them singletons. The CDR3 spans 14 residues. The germline V gene has CDR1 SGHAT and CDR2 FQNNGV. The receptor's source is a human donor in good health. Material: sorted CD4+, CD8+, or CD8+CD57+ T cells (not recorded which) from PBMCs. The rearrangement joins TRBV11-2 to TRBJ2-4, with D perhaps TRBD2 (6 bases). The CDR3 coding sequence is TGTGCCAACAGCTCAGGGACTTACATAAACATTCAGTACTTC. Protein: CANSSGTYINIQYF. Supplemented by reference TRBV11-2 and TRBJ2-4, the full variable domain reads EAGVAQSPRYKIIEKRQSVAFWCNPISGHATLYWYQQILGQGPKLLIQFQNNGVVDDSQLPKDRFSAERLKGVDSTLKIQPAKLEDSAVYLCANSSGTYINIQYFGAGTRLSVL.